This TCR beta chain emerged from a study of T-cell reconstitution after alpha-beta-depleted transplantation in children. This CDR3 has 14 amino acids. V lost 8 bases and J lost 0, with 13 bases in between. Per germline, CDR1 MDHEN and CDR2 SYDVKM. Study results and caveats: T-cell counts and diversity at one year following transplant were attributed mainly to newly produced T cells. Reports say that about two months after transplant, the alpha-beta T cells came out of several hundred graft clones that had expanded.

Comment on this clonotype: Antigen: not known.

Unique molecular identifiers were incorporated when the TCRbeta library was constructed. TCRdb redid the calling of the PCR reads with MiXCR, one entry per CDR3 protein. Of about 1,000,000 distinct CDR3 sequences in the sample, about 30% are singletons; the top ten hold over 25%. The rearrangement uses TRBV28 and TRBJ2-5, with D maybe TRBD2 (6 bases). The receptor was derived from a boy under three years old who had a stem cell transplant for SCID, so the T cells may come from the graft donor. The source was PBMCs, mostly from graft donor cells, collected 360 days after TCRalphabeta/CD19-depleted stem cell transplant. Here the CDR3 DNA reads TGTGCCAGCTCGGCGGGGCAATACCAAGAGACCCAGTACTTC. Encoded protein: CASSAGQYQETQYF.